The clone carrying this TCR beta chain has a handful of counts. TCRdb's table, derived via immunoSEQ multiplex PCR, lists solely in-frame clones and lacks some. The sample yields around 37,000 clones, approximately 84% seen once. V lost 6 bases and J lost 7, with 10 bases in between. CDR1 and CDR2 from the germline V gene are MNHNY and SVGAGI (reference sequence). This CDR3 has 12 residues. No glioblastoma patient carried an isocitrate dehydrogenase mutation. This sample is drawn from a study of glioma-infiltrating T cells after dendritic cell vaccination. Study-wide context: At biweekly intervals, patients got three intradermal dendritic cell vaccine injections.

The sample was blood, taken before dendritic cell vaccination. This chain connects TRBV6-6 to TRBJ2-1; D gene ambiguous. This clonotype was sampled from a human donor with glioblastoma. The CDR3 DNA reads TGTGCCAGCAGCATCGACTCGAATGAGCAGTTCTTC. It codes for CASSIDSNEQFF.